This T cell receptor (beta chain) was identified in a study of cytomegalovirus exposure and HLA in healthy donors. 60 Vbeta and 13 Jbeta primers were used in PCR. Profiled with immunoSEQ multiplex PCR; TCRdb holds only in-frame clones, not every one. The sample includes some 150,000 clones, roughly 80% of them seen just once. This clone came up once. The antigen remains undetermined. The CDR3 sequence is 16 residues long. V was pared by 0 bases and J by 3 bases, with 4 bases of the junction left unmatched. The germline CDR1 and CDR2 sequences are SGDLS and YYNGEE. The study's findings and limits: With DRB1 most and HLA-C fewest, TCR association rates differed between HLA loci in a later analysis. In a later analysis, at a false discovery rate of 0.05, over 15,000 TCR beta sequences matched HLA alleles. A likely sequencing artifact accounted for one observed cluster of highly shared sequence variants. In vitro, three CMV-associated chains proved specific for CMV antigens.

This sequence was found in a man aged 30-40 years in good health and CMV-seronegative. The chain recombines TRBV9 with TRBJ2-3; TRBD2 matches at 10 bases. The sequenced sample was PBMCs. CDR3: CASSVGVAGGTDTQYF. CDR3 sequence (DNA): TGTGCCAGCAGCGTAGGAGTAGCGGGAGGTACAGATACGCAGTATTTT.